The rows below give T cell receptor beta chains drawn from one sample of a study of metastatic and nonmetastatic thyroid tumors. TCRdb used MiXCR to call clones anew from the PCR reads. The table shows about 27,000 clones, with around a sixth occurring only once. Source material: blood. The origin of the receptors is a male donor with papillary thyroid cancer or a benign thyroid nodule (not recorded which). Some clones in this sample may be carry-over from other donors' samples. Each CDR3 is given with its conserved first and last residue. D genes are given only for firm matches. Size is omitted from some rows. Given values are once, few, many or a class for expanded clones.

d_gene: TRBD2; len: 17; v_gene: TRBV15; abundance: many; j_gene: TRBJ2-3; CDR3aa: CATTPGLAGLDTDTQYF; CDR3nt: TGTGCCACCACTCCGGGACTAGCGGGACTTGACACAGATACGCAGTATTTT
d_gene: NA; len: 15; v_gene: TRBV7-3; abundance: many; j_gene: TRBJ2-1; CDR3aa: CASSPQKTGYNEQFF; CDR3nt: TGTGCCAGCAGCCCCCAGAAGACAGGCTACAATGAGCAGTTCTTC
d_gene: TRBD1; len: 16; v_gene: TRBV20-1; abundance: NA; j_gene: TRBJ2-3; CDR3aa: CSARPGQGSSTDTQYF; CDR3nt: TGCAGTGCCAGGCCGGGACAGGGTTCGAGCACAGATACGCAGTATTTT
d_gene: NA; len: 15; v_gene: TRBV28; abundance: few; j_gene: TRBJ2-7; CDR3aa: CAIIPGISNHYEQYF; CDR3nt: TGTGCCATCATCCCCGGGATTTCTAATCACTACGAGCAGTACTTC
d_gene: NA; len: 15; v_gene: TRBV6-1; abundance: medium-sized; j_gene: TRBJ1-1; CDR3aa: CASSERTETETEAFF; CDR3nt: TGTGCCAGCAGTGAAAGGACGGAAACTGAGACTGAAGCTTTCTTT
d_gene: TRBD1; len: 17; v_gene: TRBV11-3; abundance: medium-sized; j_gene: TRBJ2-7; CDR3aa: CASSLVKGDRASYEQYF; CDR3nt: TGTGCCAGCAGCTTAGTAAAGGGGGACAGGGCCTCCTACGAGCAGTACTTC
d_gene: NA; len: 14; v_gene: TRBV6-6; abundance: many; j_gene: TRBJ2-1; CDR3aa: CASSYSRRNNEQFF; CDR3nt: TGTGCCAGCAGTTACTCGAGACGCAACAATGAGCAGTTCTTC
d_gene: TRBD1; len: 15; v_gene: TRBV11-2; abundance: NA; j_gene: TRBJ2-1; CDR3aa: CASSSPGTGYNEQFF; CDR3nt: TGTGCCAGCAGCTCCCCCGGGACAGGCTACAATGAGCAGTTCTTC
d_gene: TRBD1; len: 14; v_gene: TRBV6-1; abundance: few; j_gene: TRBJ2-5; CDR3aa: CASSGQGRQETQYF; CDR3nt: TGTGCCAGCAGTGGACAGGGGCGTCAAGAGACCCAGTACTTC
d_gene: NA; len: 15; v_gene: TRBV7-9; abundance: many; j_gene: TRBJ1-1; CDR3aa: CASSPSALGPTEAFF; CDR3nt: TGTGCCAGCAGTCCGAGCGCTCTAGGGCCGACTGAAGCTTTCTTT
d_gene: NA; len: 13; v_gene: TRBV30; abundance: medium-sized; j_gene: TRBJ1-6; CDR3aa: CAWSLTDRSPLHF; CDR3nt: TGTGCCTGGAGTCTTACTGACAGGTCACCCCTCCACTTT
d_gene: NA; len: 13; v_gene: TRBV27; abundance: NA; j_gene: TRBJ2-3; CDR3aa: CASSLRVPDTQYF; CDR3nt: TGTGCCAGTAGTTTGAGGGTGCCAGATACGCAGTATTTT
d_gene: NA; len: 16; v_gene: TRBV18; abundance: many; j_gene: TRBJ2-1; CDR3aa: CASSPRAGQSYNEQFF; CDR3nt: TGTGCCAGCTCACCACGGGCGGGACAGTCCTACAATGAGCAGTTCTTC
d_gene: TRBD2; len: 16; v_gene: TRBV20-1; abundance: NA; j_gene: TRBJ2-7; CDR3aa: CSAKPTLAGVPYEQYF; CDR3nt: TGCAGTGCTAAACCAACCCTAGCGGGAGTCCCCTACGAGCAGTACTTC
d_gene: NA; len: 13; v_gene: TRBV24-1; abundance: many; j_gene: TRBJ1-5; CDR3aa: CATSADGNQPQHF; CDR3nt: TGTGCCACCAGCGCGGACGGCAATCAGCCCCAGCATTTT
d_gene: TRBD2; len: 19; v_gene: TRBV4-2; abundance: many; j_gene: TRBJ2-2; CDR3aa: CASSPRGAGVPPGTGELFF; CDR3nt: TGTGCCAGCAGTCCCCGGGGAGCGGGAGTCCCCCCCGGGACCGGGGAGCTGTTTTTT
d_gene: NA; len: 14; v_gene: TRBV19; abundance: many; j_gene: TRBJ1-5; CDR3aa: CASSIPLSNQPQHF; CDR3nt: TGTGCCAGTAGTATACCCCTTAGCAATCAGCCCCAGCATTTT
d_gene: NA; len: 16; v_gene: TRBV11-2; abundance: NA; j_gene: TRBJ2-7; CDR3aa: CASSLGWSSVSYEQYF; CDR3nt: TGTGCCAGCAGCTTAGGATGGTCTAGCGTGTCCTACGAGCAGTACTTC
d_gene: TRBD2; len: 14; v_gene: TRBV24-1; abundance: many; j_gene: TRBJ2-3; CDR3aa: CATSEELAGQTQYF; CDR3nt: TGTGCCACCAGTGAAGAGTTAGCGGGTCAGACGCAGTATTTT
d_gene: TRBD2; len: 14; v_gene: TRBV4-1; abundance: NA; j_gene: TRBJ2-7; CDR3aa: CASSSGTSVYEQYF; CDR3nt: TGCGCCAGCAGCTCCGGGACTAGTGTCTACGAGCAGTACTTC
d_gene: NA; len: 12; v_gene: TRBV7-2; abundance: medium-sized; j_gene: TRBJ2-7; CDR3aa: CASSTRGYEQYF; CDR3nt: TGTGCCAGCAGTACTAGGGGTTACGAGCAGTACTTC
d_gene: NA; len: 15; v_gene: TRBV2; abundance: many; j_gene: TRBJ1-5; CDR3aa: CASTARPRVNQPQHF; CDR3nt: TGTGCCAGCACTGCCCGCCCGAGGGTCAATCAGCCCCAGCATTTT
d_gene: TRBD1; len: 14; v_gene: TRBV7-6; abundance: many; j_gene: TRBJ2-7; CDR3aa: CASSPPGQAGEQYF; CDR3nt: TGTGCCAGCAGCCCGCCGGGACAGGCGGGGGAGCAGTACTTC
d_gene: NA; len: 13; v_gene: TRBV20-1; abundance: NA; j_gene: TRBJ2-7; CDR3aa: CSARVRGAYEQYF; CDR3nt: TGCAGTGCTAGGGTTAGGGGGGCCTACGAGCAGTACTTC
d_gene: TRBD2; len: 16; v_gene: TRBV20-1; abundance: many; j_gene: TRBJ2-1; CDR3aa: CSASPGSGRARNEQFF; CDR3nt: TGCAGTGCTAGCCCAGGAAGCGGGAGGGCCCGGAATGAGCAGTTCTTC
d_gene: NA; len: 16; v_gene: TRBV7-6; abundance: NA; j_gene: TRBJ2-7; CDR3aa: CASSLGQGNALYEQYF; CDR3nt: TGTGCCAGCAGCTTGGGTCAGGGGAACGCTCTCTACGAGCAGTACTTC
d_gene: TRBD1; len: 14; v_gene: TRBV6-1; abundance: medium-sized; j_gene: TRBJ1-1; CDR3aa: CASSDPAGGTEAFF; CDR3nt: TGTGCCAGCAGTGATCCCGCAGGGGGGACTGAAGCTTTCTTT
d_gene: NA; len: 15; v_gene: TRBV10-3; abundance: NA; j_gene: TRBJ2-1; CDR3aa: CAISGRLSESGEQFF; CDR3nt: TGTGCCATCAGTGGCCGGCTATCGGAGTCAGGGGAGCAGTTCTTC
d_gene: TRBD2; len: 14; v_gene: TRBV6-4; abundance: NA; j_gene: TRBJ2-7; CDR3aa: CANRLAGSAYEQYF; CDR3nt: TGTGCCAACAGACTAGCGGGATCCGCGTACGAGCAGTACTTC
d_gene: NA; len: 15; v_gene: TRBV3-1; abundance: many; j_gene: TRBJ1-4; CDR3aa: CASSPSRTTNEKLFF; CDR3nt: TGTGCCAGCAGCCCAAGTAGAACAACTAATGAAAAACTGTTTTTT
d_gene: TRBD1; len: 14; v_gene: TRBV12-3/TRBV12-4; abundance: medium-sized; j_gene: TRBJ2-1; CDR3aa: CASSPGTGYNEQFF; CDR3nt: TGTGCCAGCAGTCCCGGGACAGGCTACAATGAGCAGTTCTTC
d_gene: NA; len: 14; v_gene: TRBV14; abundance: many; j_gene: TRBJ1-2; CDR3aa: CASSQGSREYGYTF; CDR3nt: TGTGCCAGCAGCCAAGGAAGTAGGGAATATGGCTACACCTTC
d_gene: NA; len: 14; v_gene: TRBV24-1; abundance: many; j_gene: TRBJ1-2; CDR3aa: CATSDPGLGYGYTF; CDR3nt: TGTGCCACCAGTGACCCCGGACTGGGCTATGGCTACACCTTC
d_gene: TRBD2; len: 17; v_gene: TRBV6-1; abundance: many; j_gene: TRBJ2-2; CDR3aa: CASSPGTSGGNTGELFF; CDR3nt: TGTGCCAGCAGCCCCGGGACTAGCGGAGGGAACACCGGGGAGCTATTTTTT
d_gene: NA; len: 13; v_gene: TRBV30; abundance: few; j_gene: TRBJ2-7; CDR3aa: CAWSLVRESGQYF; CDR3nt: TGTGCCTGGAGCCTTGTAAGGGAGTCGGGGCAGTACTTC
d_gene: NA; len: 13; v_gene: TRBV20-1; abundance: NA; j_gene: TRBJ2-1; CDR3aa: CSSMREPYNEQFF; CDR3nt: TGCAGTTCTATGCGCGAACCTTACAATGAGCAGTTCTTC
d_gene: NA; len: 11; v_gene: TRBV19; abundance: NA; j_gene: TRBJ1-2; CDR3aa: CASSMGLFYTF; CDR3nt: TGTGCCAGTAGTATGGGCCTATTCTACACCTTC
d_gene: NA; len: 15; v_gene: TRBV7-2; abundance: few; j_gene: TRBJ1-6; CDR3aa: CASSLDGPGGSPLHF; CDR3nt: TGTGCCAGCAGCCTAGACGGTCCCGGAGGTTCACCCCTCCACTTT
d_gene: TRBD1; len: 17; v_gene: TRBV28; abundance: few; j_gene: TRBJ1-2; CDR3aa: CASSSGQGALANYGYTF; CDR3nt: TGTGCCAGCAGTTCAGGACAGGGGGCGCTTGCTAACTATGGCTACACCTTC
d_gene: NA; len: 14; v_gene: TRBV6-1; abundance: few; j_gene: TRBJ2-5; CDR3aa: CASSGQWRQETQYF; CDR3nt: TGTGCCAGCAGTGGACAGTGGCGTCAAGAGACCCAGTACTTC
d_gene: NA; len: 11; v_gene: TRBV18; abundance: many; j_gene: TRBJ2-1; CDR3aa: CASSPVFEQFF; CDR3nt: TGTGCCAGCTCACCGGTTTTTGAGCAGTTCTTC
d_gene: NA; len: 15; v_gene: TRBV7-2; abundance: NA; j_gene: TRBJ1-2; CDR3aa: CASSRLAGRGYGYTF; CDR3nt: TGTGCCAGCAGCCGTCTTGCAGGGCGCGGCTATGGCTACACCTTC
d_gene: NA; len: 14; v_gene: TRBV6-2/TRBV6-3; abundance: NA; j_gene: TRBJ2-1; CDR3aa: CASRSSGSSCEQFF; CDR3nt: TGTGCCAGCAGATCCTCCGGGAGCTCGTGCGAGCAGTTCTTC
d_gene: NA; len: 14; v_gene: TRBV28; abundance: NA; j_gene: TRBJ2-1; CDR3aa: CASSKRRADNEQSF; CDR3nt: TGTGCCAGCAGCAAGAGGCGGGCAGACAATGAGCAGTCATTC
d_gene: NA; len: 12; v_gene: TRBV27; abundance: many; j_gene: TRBJ2-3; CDR3aa: CASSLDTDTQYF; CDR3nt: TGTGCCAGCAGTTTAGACACAGATACGCAGTATTTT
d_gene: TRBD1; len: 16; v_gene: TRBV5-1; abundance: few; j_gene: TRBJ2-1; CDR3aa: CASSRARDREGMEQFF; CDR3nt: TGCGCCAGCAGCAGAGCACGGGACAGGGAGGGTATGGAGCAGTTCTTC
d_gene: NA; len: 13; v_gene: TRBV19; abundance: many; j_gene: TRBJ2-5; CDR3aa: CASSMGGRETQYF; CDR3nt: TGTGCCAGTAGTATGGGGGGGCGGGAGACCCAGTACTTC
d_gene: NA; len: 15; v_gene: TRBV7-6; abundance: once; j_gene: TRBJ1-4; CDR3aa: CASSLDSSVYEKLFF; CDR3nt: TGTGCCAGCAGCTTAGATTCGTCGGTTTACGAAAAACTGTTTTTT
d_gene: NA; len: 14; v_gene: TRBV28; abundance: few; j_gene: TRBJ1-5; CDR3aa: CASRLPIPSQPHHF; CDR3nt: TGTGCCAGCAGGCTCCCCATTCCAAGTCAGCCCCATCATTTT
d_gene: NA; len: 13; v_gene: TRBV30; abundance: many; j_gene: TRBJ1-1; CDR3aa: CAWNEGINTEAFF; CDR3nt: TGTGCCTGGAACGAAGGGATAAACACTGAAGCTTTCTTT
d_gene: NA; len: 13; v_gene: TRBV20-1; abundance: many; j_gene: TRBJ1-4; CDR3aa: CSAGDGRNEKLFF; CDR3nt: TGCAGTGCTGGCGACGGGAGAAATGAAAAACTGTTTTTT
d_gene: NA; len: 13; v_gene: TRBV5-1; abundance: many; j_gene: TRBJ1-3; CDR3aa: CASSFSLGNTIYF; CDR3nt: TGCGCCAGCAGCTTTTCCCTCGGAAACACCATATATTTT
d_gene: NA; len: 12; v_gene: TRBV11-2; abundance: medium-sized; j_gene: TRBJ2-1; CDR3aa: CASQRVNNEQFF; CDR3nt: TGTGCCAGCCAGAGGGTGAACAATGAGCAGTTCTTC
d_gene: NA; len: 16; v_gene: TRBV28; abundance: many; j_gene: TRBJ2-7; CDR3aa: CASSFPSAHLTYEQYF; CDR3nt: TGTGCCAGCAGTTTTCCGTCGGCCCACCTCACCTACGAGCAGTACTTC
d_gene: TRBD1; len: 16; v_gene: TRBV4-1; abundance: many; j_gene: TRBJ2-7; CDR3aa: CASSQEGQALLDEQYF; CDR3nt: TGCGCCAGCAGCCAAGAGGGACAGGCGCTCCTTGACGAGCAGTACTTC
d_gene: NA; len: 17; v_gene: TRBV20-1; abundance: NA; j_gene: TRBJ2-3; CDR3aa: CSARASSDRPEADTQYF; CDR3nt: TGCAGTGCTAGAGCCTCCTCGGACAGACCTGAGGCAGATACGCAGTATTTT
d_gene: TRBD1; len: 18; v_gene: TRBV20-1; abundance: medium-sized; j_gene: TRBJ2-2; CDR3aa: CSAPRGTGDLWSTGELFF; CDR3nt: TGCAGTGCTCCACGCGGGACAGGGGATTTATGGAGCACCGGGGAGCTGTTTTTT
d_gene: NA; len: 16; v_gene: TRBV18; abundance: many; j_gene: TRBJ2-3; CDR3aa: CASSPSGLTTTDTQYF; CDR3nt: TGTGCCAGCTCACCGAGTGGCCTAACAACCACAGATACGCAGTATTTT
d_gene: NA; len: 15; v_gene: TRBV9; abundance: many; j_gene: TRBJ1-1; CDR3aa: CASSVAGSMNTEAFF; CDR3nt: TGTGCCAGCAGCGTAGCAGGGAGCATGAACACTGAAGCTTTCTTT
d_gene: TRBD2; len: 15; v_gene: TRBV3-1; abundance: many; j_gene: TRBJ2-3; CDR3aa: CASSYRTSGFPTQYF; CDR3nt: TGTGCCAGCAGTTACCGGACTAGCGGCTTTCCTACGCAGTATTTT